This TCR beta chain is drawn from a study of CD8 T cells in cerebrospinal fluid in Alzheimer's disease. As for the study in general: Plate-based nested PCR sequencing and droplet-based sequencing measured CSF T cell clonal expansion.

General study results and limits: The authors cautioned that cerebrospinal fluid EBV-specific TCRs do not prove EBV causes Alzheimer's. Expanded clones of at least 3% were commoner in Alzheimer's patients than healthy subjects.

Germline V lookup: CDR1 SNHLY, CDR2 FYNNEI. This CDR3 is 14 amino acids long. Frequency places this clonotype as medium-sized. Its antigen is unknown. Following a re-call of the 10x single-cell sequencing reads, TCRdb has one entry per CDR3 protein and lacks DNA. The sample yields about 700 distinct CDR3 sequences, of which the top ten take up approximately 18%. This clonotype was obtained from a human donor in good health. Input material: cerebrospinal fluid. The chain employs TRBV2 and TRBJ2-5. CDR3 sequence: CASSKATAAETQYF.